Presented here are 8 T cell receptor beta chains from one specimen sequenced in a study of blood T cell repertoires in COVID-19. Sequencing used immunoSEQ multiplex PCR; TCRdb keeps in-frame clones, though not all of them. The table lists 140,000 or so clones, roughly 80% of them singletons. The sample consisted of peripheral blood. The receptors were gathered from a woman aged 80 or over with acute or convalescent COVID-19.

The J gene is TRBJ2-3, the V gene TRBV27; tentatively, D is TRBD2 (7 bases). CDR1 and CDR2 (germline): MNHEY, SMNVEV (reference sequence). Trimming cost V 8 bases and J 7 bases, with 19 bases left between them. The CDR3 spans 14 residues. This CDR3 is CASGPGGHKNTQYF. CDR3 coding DNA: TGTGCCAGCGGCCCCGGGGGGCATAAAAATACGCAGTATTTT.

The chain is built from TRBV5-6 and TRBJ2-4; 10 bases agree with TRBD1. The CDR3 spans 13 residues. Germline trimming cut 4 bases from V and 7 bases from J; bases unmatched to any gene: 2. Germline-derived CDR1 and CDR2 are SGHDT and YYEEEE. DNA for the CDR3: TGTGCCAGCAGCGTGGACAGGGGGAACATTCAGTACTTC. Amino acid sequence: CASSVDRGNIQYF.

In its sample, this clone was seen a few times. The chain has TRBV7-9 and TRBJ1-1, with unresolved D. The CDR3 contains 13 residues. Between the trimmed V and J ends, which lost 6 bases and 3 bases, there was a span of 11 bases. Germline values: CDR1 SEHNR, CDR2 FQNEAQ (reference sequence). CDR3 nucleotides: TGTGCCAGCAGTTATGAGGGAGACACTGAAGCTTTCTTT. Translated, it gives CASSYEGDTEAFF.

The V and J genes are TRBV6-6 and TRBJ1-1; D perhaps matches TRBD1 (5 bases). Germline-derived CDR1 and CDR2 are MNHNY and SVGAGI (reference sequence). This CDR3 is built from 13 residues. The V gene lost 0 bases and the J gene lost 11 bases, with 13 bases spanning the gap. CDR3 loop: CASSYSIDRHAFF. The CDR3 DNA follows: TGTGCCAGCAGTTACTCGATCGACAGACACGCTTTCTTT.

The chain couples TRBV4-1 to TRBJ2-3, with D possibly being TRBD1 (7 bases). The V gene lost 0 bases and the J gene lost 2 bases, with 12 bases spanning the gap. Germline CDR1 and CDR2: MGHRA and YSYEKL. This CDR3 region has 16 residues. The CDR3 loop is CASSQDGGGLTDTQYF. The CDR3 DNA follows: TGCGCCAGCAGCCAAGATGGAGGGGGCCTCACAGATACGCAGTATTTT.

The gene calls are TRBV2 and TRBJ1-1; 7 nucleotides line up with TRBD1. J was trimmed by 0 bases and V by 7 bases; bases with no gene match: 8. The germline V gene has CDR1 SNHLY and CDR2 FYNNEI. This CDR3 has 15 amino acids. The DNA for the CDR3 is TGTGCCAGCACGGGACAGTCCTTGATGAACACTGAAGCTTTCTTT. Its translation: CASTGQSLMNTEAFF.

This clone appeared once. This chain uses TRBV14 with TRBJ1-6; D call uncertain. CDR1 and CDR2 (germline): SGHDN, FVKESK. V was cut by 1 base and J by 0 bases, with 7 bases left in between. There are 16 residues in the CDR3. The CDR3 protein is CASSQAGSSYNSPLHF. CDR3 nucleotide sequence: TGTGCCAGCAGCCAAGCAGGAAGCTCCTATAATTCACCCCTCCACTTT. The entire variable domain, with the rest obtained from reference TRBV14 and TRBJ1-6, is as follows: EAGVTQFPSHSVIEKGQTVTLRCDPISGHDNLYWYRRVMGKEIKFLLHFVKESKQDESGMPNNRFLAERTGGTYSTLKVQPAELEDSGVYFCASSQAGSSYNSPLHFGNGTRLTVT.

The CDR3 is CASSLGRAGANVLTF. The DNA of the CDR3 is TGTGCCAGCAGCTTGGGGAGGGCTGGGGCCAACGTCCTGACTTTC. This chain joins TRBV7-8 and TRBJ2-6, with 7 bases that match TRBD2. Germline V CDR1 and CDR2: SGHVS, FQNEAQ. V was clipped by 3 bases and J by 2 bases; unmatched bases: 1. CDR3 length: 15 residues.